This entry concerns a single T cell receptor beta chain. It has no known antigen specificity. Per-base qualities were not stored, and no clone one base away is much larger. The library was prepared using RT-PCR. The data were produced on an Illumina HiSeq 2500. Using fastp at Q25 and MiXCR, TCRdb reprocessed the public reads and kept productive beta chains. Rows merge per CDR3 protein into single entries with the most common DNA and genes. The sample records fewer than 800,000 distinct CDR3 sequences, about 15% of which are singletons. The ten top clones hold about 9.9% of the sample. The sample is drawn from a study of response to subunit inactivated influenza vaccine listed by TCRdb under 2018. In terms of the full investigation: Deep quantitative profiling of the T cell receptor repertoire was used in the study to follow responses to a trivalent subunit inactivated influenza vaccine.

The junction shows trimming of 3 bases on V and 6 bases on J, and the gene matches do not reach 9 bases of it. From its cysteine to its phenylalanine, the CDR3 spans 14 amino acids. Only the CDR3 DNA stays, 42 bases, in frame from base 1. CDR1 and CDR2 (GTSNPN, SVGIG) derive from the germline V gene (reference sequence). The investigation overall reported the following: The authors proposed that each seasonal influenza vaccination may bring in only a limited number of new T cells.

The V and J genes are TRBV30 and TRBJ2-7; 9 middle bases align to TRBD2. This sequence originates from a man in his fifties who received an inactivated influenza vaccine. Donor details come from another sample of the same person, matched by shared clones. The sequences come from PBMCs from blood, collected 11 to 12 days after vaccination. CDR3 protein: CAWRPGTSSGEQYF. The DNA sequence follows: TGTGCCTGGAGGCCCGGGACTAGCTCGGGCGAGCAGTACTTC. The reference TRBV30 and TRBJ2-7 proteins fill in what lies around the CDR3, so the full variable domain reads SQTIHQWPATLVQPVGSPLSLECTVEGTSNPNLYWYRQAAGRGLQLLFYSVGIGQISSEVPQNLSASRPQDRQFILSSKKLLLSDSGFYLCAWRPGTSSGEQYFGPGTRLTVT.